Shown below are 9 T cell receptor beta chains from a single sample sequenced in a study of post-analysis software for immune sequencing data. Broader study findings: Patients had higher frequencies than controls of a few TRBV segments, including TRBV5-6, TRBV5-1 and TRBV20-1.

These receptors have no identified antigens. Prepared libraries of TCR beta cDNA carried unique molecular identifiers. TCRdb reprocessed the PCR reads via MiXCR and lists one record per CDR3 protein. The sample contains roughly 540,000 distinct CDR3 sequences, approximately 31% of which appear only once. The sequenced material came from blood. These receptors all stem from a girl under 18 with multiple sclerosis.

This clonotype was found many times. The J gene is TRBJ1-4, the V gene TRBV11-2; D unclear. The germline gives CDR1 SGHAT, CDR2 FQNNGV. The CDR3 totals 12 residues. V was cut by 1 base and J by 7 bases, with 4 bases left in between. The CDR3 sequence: CASSLGGEKLFF. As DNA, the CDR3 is TGTGCCAGCAGCTTAGGGGGTGAAAAACTGTTTTTT.

This CDR3 is CASRLLAGGETQFF. The CDR3 DNA reads as TGTGCCAGCAGGTTACTAGCGGGAGGGGAGACCCAGTTCTTC. V is TRBV2 and J is TRBJ2-1, with 13 positions matching TRBD2. The CDR3 covers 14 residues. Germline CDR1 and CDR2: SNHLY and FYNNEI. Trimming removed 6 bases from V and 13 bases from J; junction bases left unmatched: 9.

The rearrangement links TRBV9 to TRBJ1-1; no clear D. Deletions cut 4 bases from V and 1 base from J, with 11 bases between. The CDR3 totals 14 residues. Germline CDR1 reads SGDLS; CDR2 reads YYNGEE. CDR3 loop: CASSPESGNTEAFF. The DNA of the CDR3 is TGTGCCAGCAGCCCCGAATCGGGGAACACTGAAGCTTTCTTT.

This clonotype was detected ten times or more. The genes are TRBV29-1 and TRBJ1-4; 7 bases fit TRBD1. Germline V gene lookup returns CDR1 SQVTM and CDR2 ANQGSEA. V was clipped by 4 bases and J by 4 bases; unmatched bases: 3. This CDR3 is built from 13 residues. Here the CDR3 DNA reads TGCAGCGTTGTAGGGACAGATAATGAAAAACTGTTTTTT. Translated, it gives CSVVGTDNEKLFF. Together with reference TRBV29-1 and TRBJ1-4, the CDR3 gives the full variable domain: SAVISQKPSRDICQRGTSLTIQCQVDSQVTMMFWYRQQPGQSLTLIATANQGSEATYESGFVIDKFPISRPNLTFSTLTVSNMSPEDSSIYLCSVVGTDNEKLFFGSGTQLSVL.

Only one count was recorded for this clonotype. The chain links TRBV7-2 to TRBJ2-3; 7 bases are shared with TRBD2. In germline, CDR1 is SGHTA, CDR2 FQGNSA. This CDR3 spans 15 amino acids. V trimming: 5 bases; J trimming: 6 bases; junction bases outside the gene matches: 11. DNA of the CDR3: TGTGCCAGCAGCAAACTCGGACTAGGAGGGGATACGCAGTATTTT. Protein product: CASSKLGLGGDTQYF. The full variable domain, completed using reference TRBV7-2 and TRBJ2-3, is GAGVSQSPSNKVTEKGKDVELRCDPISGHTALYWYRQSLGQGLEFLIYFQGNSAPDKSGLPSDRFSAERTGGSVSTLTIQRTQQEDSAVYLCASSKLGLGGDTQYFGPGTRLTVL.

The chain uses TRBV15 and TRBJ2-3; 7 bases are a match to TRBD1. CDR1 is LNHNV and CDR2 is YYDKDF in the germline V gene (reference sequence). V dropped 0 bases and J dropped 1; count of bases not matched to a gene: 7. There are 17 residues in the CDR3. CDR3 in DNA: TGTGCCACCAGCAGAGATAGGACAGGCATCCGCACAGATACGCAGTATTTT. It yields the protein CATSRDRTGIRTDTQYF. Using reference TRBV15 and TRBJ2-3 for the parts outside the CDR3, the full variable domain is DAMVIQNPRYQVTQFGKPVTLSCSQTLNHNVMYWYQQKSSQAPKLLFHYYDKDFNNEADTPDNFQSRRPNTSFCFLDIRSPGLGDTAMYLCATSRDRTGIRTDTQYFGPGTRLTVL.

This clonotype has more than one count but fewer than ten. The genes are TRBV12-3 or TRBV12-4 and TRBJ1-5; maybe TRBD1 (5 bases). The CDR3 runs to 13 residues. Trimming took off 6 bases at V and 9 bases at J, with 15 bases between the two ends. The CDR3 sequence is CASSRDLPRPQHF. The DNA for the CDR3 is TGTGCCAGCAGCCGGGACCTACCTCGGCCCCAGCATTTT.

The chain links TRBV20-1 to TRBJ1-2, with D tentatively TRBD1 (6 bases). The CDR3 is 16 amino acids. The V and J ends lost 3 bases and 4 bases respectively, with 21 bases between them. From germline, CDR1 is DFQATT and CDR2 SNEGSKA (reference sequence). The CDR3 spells CSASPIGGLFTYGYTF. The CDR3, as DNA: TGCAGTGCTAGCCCCATCGGGGGGCTGTTTACCTATGGCTACACCTTC.

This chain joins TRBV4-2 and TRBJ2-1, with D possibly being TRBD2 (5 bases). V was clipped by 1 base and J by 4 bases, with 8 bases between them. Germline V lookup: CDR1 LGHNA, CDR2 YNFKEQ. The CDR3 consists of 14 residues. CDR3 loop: CASSQGLLYNEQFF. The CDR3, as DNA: TGTGCCAGCAGCCAAGGACTATTATACAATGAGCAGTTCTTC.